This TCR beta chain was found in a study of shared clonotypes between healthy human individuals. Germline CDR1 is DFQATT and CDR2 is SNEGSKA (reference sequence). This CDR3 region has 11 residues. The V end was cut by 2 bases, the J end by 3 bases, with 4 bases between. The donors, all of them Caucasian adults, lived in Nashville, Tennessee. Without sorting, samples used 75 million to 100 million PBMCs for genomic DNA. Every unsorted PBMC PCR replicate was loaded with about 300 ng DNA, roughly 32,000 T cell genomes. Sequencing on ten immunoSEQ deep assay plates was performed for unsorted PBMC DNA. TCRdb keeps only in-frame clones here, not all; method: immunoSEQ multiplex PCR. This sample has 450,000 to 500,000 clones; around four fifths occur once, and the top ten carry about 12%.

The receptor was derived from a woman in her thirties or forties in good health. Some clones in this sample may be carry-over from other donors' samples. The material sequenced was PBMCs. J is TRBJ2-5 and V is TRBV20-1; D gene uncertain. CDR3 bases: TGCAGTGCTAGAACGAAAGAGACCCAGTACTTC. Its protein is CSARTKETQYF.